This TCR beta chain was found in a study of beta chain features in type 1 diabetes. The study, taken as a whole, reports: Shortening that was moderate but significant affected the TCRB CDR3s of Type 1 diabetes patients in all four CD4+ subsets. Patients and controls would be equally affected if PCR favored shorter templates.

Since all of the isolated RNA was reverse transcribed, expressed TCRB transcripts were what got sequenced. The data were produced by immunoSEQ multiplex PCR, yet TCRdb's version contains in-frame clones alone and is incomplete. Among 280,000 or so clones listed, about 15% were seen once. The junction had 12 bases not matched to a gene; V was cut back by 3 bases and J by 5 bases. The CDR3 covers 17 residues. Germline values: CDR1 SGDLS, CDR2 YYNGEE. This clone was counted between two and nine times. The antigen is not known. The receptor was derived from a man between 18 and 29 years old with type 1 diabetes. The J gene is TRBJ2-1, the V gene TRBV9, with 9 bases that match TRBD2. Specimen: naive CD4+ T cells from blood. The CDR3 bases are TGTGCCAGCAGCGGCCATCTGGCGGGAGGGCCCAACAATGAGCAGTTCTTC. The encoded protein is CASSGHLAGGPNNEQFF.